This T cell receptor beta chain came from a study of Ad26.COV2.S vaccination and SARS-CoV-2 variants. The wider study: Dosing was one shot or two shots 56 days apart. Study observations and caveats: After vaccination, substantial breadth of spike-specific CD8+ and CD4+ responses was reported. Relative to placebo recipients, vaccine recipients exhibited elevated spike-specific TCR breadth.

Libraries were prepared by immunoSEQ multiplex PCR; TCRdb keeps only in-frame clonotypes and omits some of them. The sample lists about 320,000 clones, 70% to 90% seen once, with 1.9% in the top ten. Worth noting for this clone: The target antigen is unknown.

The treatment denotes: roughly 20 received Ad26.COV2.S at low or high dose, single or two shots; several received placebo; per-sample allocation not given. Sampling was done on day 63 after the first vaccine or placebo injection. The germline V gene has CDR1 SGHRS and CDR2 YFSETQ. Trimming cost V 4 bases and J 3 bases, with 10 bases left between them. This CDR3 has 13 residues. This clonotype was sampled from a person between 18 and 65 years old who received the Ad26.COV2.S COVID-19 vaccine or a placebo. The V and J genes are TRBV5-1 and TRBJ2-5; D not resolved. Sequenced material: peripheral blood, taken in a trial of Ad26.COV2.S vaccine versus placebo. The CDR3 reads CASSPLPKETQYF. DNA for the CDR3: TGCGCCAGCAGCCCCTTGCCAAAAGAGACCCAGTACTTC.